A single sample gave rise to the 10 T cell receptor beta chains below, sequenced in a study of cytomegalovirus exposure and HLA in healthy donors. The PCR employed 60 Vbeta primers together with 13 Jbeta primers. Clones were read by immunoSEQ multiplex PCR, and TCRdb kept only the in-frame ones, dropping some. The sample holds approximately 180,000 clones, around 80% seen once. The material sequenced was PBMCs. These receptor sequences come from a woman in her forties in good health and CMV-seronegative.

The V gene is TRBV27, the J gene TRBJ1-2; D gene ambiguous. The V end was cut by 6 bases, the J end by 3 bases, with 17 bases between. The CDR3 totals 15 residues. Germline V gene data show CDR1 as MNHEY and CDR2 as SMNVEV (reference sequence). CDR3 residues: CASSPSAVTYYGYTF. As DNA, the CDR3 is TGTGCCAGCAGCCCATCCGCGGTGACCTACTATGGCTACACCTTC.

This chain connects TRBV15 to TRBJ2-3; 11 positions match TRBD2. J was trimmed by 5 bases and V by 9 bases; bases with no gene match: 13. CDR1 is LNHNV and CDR2 is YYDKDF in the germline V gene (reference sequence). The CDR3 extends over 16 amino acids. CDR3 in DNA: TGTGCCACGACCGGGACTAGCGGAGTAGGAGGAGATACGCAGTATTTT. Its translation is CATTGTSGVGGDTQYF.

The table lists this clone with a count of one. This chain uses TRBV7-2 with TRBJ2-5; TRBD2 agrees at 12 bases. CDR3 size: 16 residues. Germline lookup yields CDR1 SGHTA and CDR2 FQGNSA. V trimming: 0 bases; J trimming: 5 bases; junction bases outside the gene matches: 4. This CDR3 reads CASSLAGLAGGETQYF. The DNA of the CDR3 is TGTGCCAGCAGCTTAGCAGGGCTAGCGGGGGGGGAGACCCAGTACTTC.

The chain recombines TRBV25-1 with TRBJ2-2; TRBD2 aligns across 10 bases. The germline V gene encodes CDR1 MGHDK and CDR2 SYGVNS. J lost 4 bases, V lost 4 bases, and 3 bases had no gene match. This CDR3 has 15 amino acids. CDR3 residues: CASSGPSGGTGELFF. CDR3 nucleotides: TGTGCCAGCAGTGGACCTAGCGGGGGCACCGGGGAGCTGTTTTTT.

This chain links TRBV6-1 with TRBJ1-2; 10 bases line up with TRBD1. CDR3 size: 15 residues. The V and J ends lost 6 bases and 8 bases, in that order; junction bases with no gene match: 12. CDR1 MNHNS and CDR2 SASEGT come from the germline V gene. For the CDR3, the DNA is TGTGCCAGCAGCTTGTCCGGGACAGGGGTTGGAGGCTACACCTTC. Its protein is CASSLSGTGVGGYTF.

The chain joins TRBV27 to TRBJ2-7; D is possibly TRBD1 (6 bases). The CDR3 runs to 14 residues. Trimming shortened V by 3 bases and J by 1 base, and 10 bases separated the two germline ends. Germline V CDR1 and CDR2: MNHEY, SMNVEV (reference sequence). The CDR3 region is CASSLADRSYEQYF. The CDR3 DNA sequence: TGTGCCAGCAGTTTGGCGGACAGATCCTACGAGCAGTACTTC.

The CDR3 sequence: CASMVGVSGNTIYF. CDR3 nucleotides: TGTGCCAGCATGGTGGGCGTCTCTGGAAACACCATATATTTT. The chain is built from TRBV27 and TRBJ1-3; no clear D. CDR3 length: 14 amino acids. The V end was cut by 7 bases, the J end by 0 bases, with 10 bases between. The germline gives CDR1 MNHEY, CDR2 SMNVEV (reference sequence).

The chain combines TRBV4-3 with TRBJ1-1, with 11 bases fitting TRBD1. The CDR3 loop spans 15 amino acids. Trimming at V came to 4 bases and at J to 3 bases, leaving 4 bases not matched to a gene. CDR1 is LGHNA and CDR2 is YSLEER in the germline V gene. The CDR3, as DNA: TGCGCCAGCAGCCCGTGGGACAGGGGGGACACTGAAGCTTTCTTT. It specifies CASSPWDRGDTEAFF.

A word on this clone: An end of the junction differs from the germline gene, which may be a read error. This rearrangement joins TRBV7-2 to TRBJ1-1; a possible D gene is TRBD1 (5 bases). The germline gives CDR1 SGHTA, CDR2 FQGNSA. This CDR3 is built from 18 residues. DNA of the CDR3: TGTGCCAGCAACTTAGTACTTTTTTATCCAGGGTTGAACACTGAAGCTTTCTTT. Protein: CASNLVLFYPGLNTEAFF. Variable domain in full (rest from reference TRBV7-2 and TRBJ1-1): GAGVSQSPSNKVTEKGKDVELRCDPISGHTALYWYRQSLGQGLEFLIYFQGNSAPDKSGLPSDRFSAERTGGSVSTLTIQRTQQEDSAVYLCASNLVLFYPGLNTEAFFGQGTRLTVV.

The rearrangement uses TRBV7-9 and TRBJ2-1; D perhaps matches TRBD2 (6 bases). V lost 5 bases to trimming and J lost 9 bases, with 11 bases between them. CDR3 size: 12 residues. CDR1 SEHNR and CDR2 FQNEAQ come from the germline V gene (reference sequence). The CDR3 spells CASSRESGEQFF. The DNA for the CDR3 is TGTGCCAGCAGCCGGGAGTCCGGTGAGCAGTTCTTC.